The source of this TCR beta chain is a study of cytomegalovirus exposure and HLA in healthy donors. Study results and caveats: Later on, a genetic analysis was performed. It linked a missense variant in DCLRE1C with V- and J-gene trimming of TCR beta.

On this clone itself: Its antigen remains unidentified.

The PCR used 60 Vbeta and 13 Jbeta primers. Repertoires were generated with immunoSEQ multiplex PCR, while TCRdb's copy carries only in-frame clones and drops some. This sample has about 120,000 clones, with about 80% found just once. The CDR3 is 18 residues long. The J segment lost 0 bases and the V segment lost 0 bases, leaving 3 bases of the junction unmatched. Per germline, CDR1 LGHNA and CDR2 YNFKEQ. This clonotype was obtained from a man under 40 in good health and CMV-seronegative. Specimen: PBMCs. The chain has TRBV4-2 and TRBJ2-6, with 9 bases identical to TRBD2. DNA of the CDR3: TGTGCCAGCAGCCAAGAACCAGCGGGGGGCTCTGGGGCCAACGTCCTGACTTTC. It is translated as CASSQEPAGGSGANVLTF.